A single sample gave rise to the 32 T cell receptor beta chains below, sequenced in a study of response to subunit inactivated influenza vaccine. TCRdb reprocessed the RT-PCR reads via MiXCR and lists one record per CDR3 protein. Of about 500,000 distinct CDR3 sequences in the sample, 16% were seen once. The material was CD4+ T cells sorted from PBMCs, obtained 23 months after vaccination. The receptors come from a man between 50 and 70 years old who received an inactivated influenza vaccine.

This clonotype appeared once. This chain links TRBV15 with TRBJ1-5; 7 bases match TRBD1. This CDR3 is 17 amino acids long. The V gene end was trimmed by 2 bases and the J gene end by 3 bases; junction bases not matched to a gene: 10. CDR1 and CDR2 (germline): LNHNV, YYDKDF (reference sequence). CDR3 bases: TGTGCCACCAGCAGATACCAAGGACAGGAGTCCAATCAGCCCCAGCATTTT. Its translation is CATSRYQGQESNQPQHF.

This clonotype was recorded a few times. The J gene is TRBJ2-6, the V gene TRBV4-2; D uncertain. The V gene's germline CDR1 is LGHNA and CDR2 YNFKEQ. The CDR3 is made up of 16 amino acids. With 4 bases removed from V and 0 bases from J, the gap between germline ends came to 10 bases. The chain's CDR3 is CASSLTVGSGANVLTF. Written as DNA, the CDR3 is TGTGCCAGCAGCCTTACCGTCGGCTCTGGGGCCAACGTCCTGACTTTC.

This clonotype turned up a few times. The chain links TRBV4-3 to TRBJ1-1; D unclear. CDR3 length equals 15 residues. V was shortened by 0 bases and J by 4 bases, with 12 bases between the two germline ends. The germline CDR1 and CDR2 sequences are LGHNA and YSLEER. The CDR3 coding sequence is TGCGCCAGCAGCCAAGATCTGGGATTCGGCACTGAAGCTTTCTTT. Translating it yields CASSQDLGFGTEAFF.

The genes are TRBV10-3 and TRBJ1-5; 7 positions match TRBD1. Losses at the gene ends were 8 bases for V and 5 bases for J; bases not matched to a gene: 3. Germline CDR1 ENHRY, CDR2 SYGVKD. The length of the CDR3 is 12 residues. The CDR3 loop reads CAIRDSDQPQHF. CDR3 nucleotides: TGTGCCATCCGGGACAGCGATCAGCCCCAGCATTTT.

The chain combines TRBV12-3 or TRBV12-4 with TRBJ2-1, with a possible D match to TRBD2 (5 bases). The CDR3 loop spans 13 amino acids. Trimming left V 5 bases short and J 12 bases short, with 17 bases between. The chain's CDR3 is CASSALALGAQFF. As DNA, the CDR3 is TGTGCCAGCAGTGCTCTAGCTTTAGGTGCGCAGTTCTTC.

The chain has TRBV27 and TRBJ2-7; D unresolved. Germline loops: CDR1 MNHEY, CDR2 SMNVEV (reference sequence). V was clipped by 4 bases and J by 2 bases, with 12 bases between them. The CDR3 covers 14 residues. CDR3 bases: TGTGCCAGCAGTTATTATCCGGGCGCCTACGAGCAGTACTTC. This gives the protein CASSYYPGAYEQYF.

The V call is TRBV18, the J call TRBJ2-1; possible D gene TRBD1, 6 bases. Germline V gives CDR1 KGHSH, CDR2 LQKENI. Trimming left V 3 bases short and J 8 bases short, with 14 bases between. This CDR3 spans 14 amino acids. Here the CDR3 DNA reads TGTGCCAGCTCACCTACAGGGTTAGTGGATGAGCAGTTCTTC. This codes for CASSPTGLVDEQFF.

This chain connects TRBV20-1 to TRBJ2-1; 7 bases fit TRBD2. Germline loops: CDR1 DFQATT, CDR2 SNEGSKA (reference sequence). This CDR3 comprises 15 residues. Unmatched junction bases numbered 8, after V lost 6 bases and J lost 0 bases. CDR3 coding DNA: TGCAGTGCCAGACTAGCAGAGATCTCCTACAATGAGCAGTTCTTC. Translating it yields CSARLAEISYNEQFF.

This sequence joins TRBV7-2 and TRBJ2-5; TRBD2 matches at 7 bases. Looked up from germline, CDR1 is SGHTA and CDR2 is FQGNSA. J was trimmed by 3 bases and V by 4 bases; bases with no gene match: 5. The CDR3 spans 14 residues. CDR3 nucleotides: TGTGCCAGCAGCTCGCAGGGAGGGGAAGAGACCCAGTACTTC. Its protein product is CASSSQGGEETQYF. Based on the CDR3 plus reference TRBV7-2 and TRBJ2-5, the full variable domain is GAGVSQSPSNKVTEKGKDVELRCDPISGHTALYWYRQSLGQGLEFLIYFQGNSAPDKSGLPSDRFSAERTGGSVSTLTIQRTQQEDSAVYLCASSSQGGEETQYFGPGTRLLVL.

This clonotype came up a few times. J is TRBJ1-1 and V is TRBV27, with a possible D match to TRBD1 (5 bases). CDR1 is MNHEY, CDR2 SMNVEV, per germline (reference sequence). The V end lost 3 bases, the J end lost 3 bases, and 23 bases lay between the germline ends. The CDR3 runs to 18 residues. The CDR3 DNA follows: TGTGCCAGCAGTTTTTCTCCCTTCCACTCGGGGCGAGACACTGAAGCTTTCTTT. It encodes CASSFSPFHSGRDTEAFF.

This chain uses TRBV29-1 with TRBJ2-1, with 8 bases aligning to TRBD1. The CDR3 is 16 amino acids. Germline V CDR1 and CDR2: SQVTM, ANQGSEA. The J segment lost 6 bases and the V segment lost 7 bases, leaving 17 bases of the junction unmatched. Written as DNA, the CDR3 is TGCAGCGGACTACAGGGGGGAGTTAGGGTCGGCAATGAGCAGTTCTTC. This encodes CSGLQGGVRVGNEQFF.

The chain employs TRBV4-3 and TRBJ1-4; 7 nucleotides line up with TRBD1. This CDR3 contains 20 residues. V shed 1 base, J shed 0 bases, and the junction held 14 bases outside the gene matches. Germline V CDR1 and CDR2: LGHNA, YSLEER. CDR3 in amino acids: CASSQVFVSDRSATNEKLFF. The CDR3, as DNA: TGCGCCAGCAGCCAAGTGTTCGTCTCGGACAGGTCCGCAACTAATGAAAAACTGTTTTTT.

V gene TRBV9 combines with J gene TRBJ2-1, with 8 bases aligning to TRBD2. Germline V CDR1 and CDR2: SGDLS, YYNGEE. The CDR3 extends over 17 amino acids. J gave up 3 bases and V 0 bases, and 8 bases lay outside the gene matches. The CDR3 loop is CASSVDGTGGGYNEQFF. In DNA, the CDR3 is TGTGCCAGCAGCGTAGATGGGACGGGAGGGGGCTACAATGAGCAGTTCTTC.

This clonotype has a count of ten or more. The chain links TRBV12-3 or TRBV12-4 to TRBJ2-1; a weak D match, TRBD1 (6 bases). The CDR3 has 15 amino acids. Trimming took off 7 bases at V and 0 bases at J, with 13 bases between the two ends. The CDR3 loop reads CASIRGGSSYNEQFF. CDR3 DNA sequence: TGTGCCAGCATAAGAGGGGGTAGCTCCTACAATGAGCAGTTCTTC.

Here the CDR3 DNA reads TGTGCCAGCAGCATAGGTGTTGGGTATGGCTACACCTTC. Its translation is CASSIGVGYGYTF. The J gene is TRBJ1-2, the V gene TRBV14; D is ambiguous. V was pared by 5 bases and J by 5 bases, with 12 bases between. In germline, CDR1 is SGHDN, CDR2 FVKESK. The length of the CDR3 is 13 residues.

The V and J genes are TRBV10-3 and TRBJ2-5, with 10 bases identical to TRBD2. The V gene end was trimmed by 6 bases and the J gene end by 2 bases; junction bases not matched to a gene: 6. The CDR3 length is 15 residues. Germline V lookup: CDR1 ENHRY, CDR2 SYGVKD. CDR3 DNA: TGTGCCATCAGAGATACTAGCGGGACTCAAGAGACCCAGTACTTC. Translating it yields CAIRDTSGTQETQYF.

This clonotype was seen only a few times. V and J are TRBV29-1 and TRBJ2-4, with 9 nucleotides matching TRBD1. V was clipped by 1 base and J by 8 bases; unmatched bases: 3. CDR1 and CDR2 from the germline V gene are SQVTM and ANQGSEA. The CDR3 extends over 13 amino acids. The CDR3, as DNA: TGCAGCGTTGAAGTGGGACAGGGAGACATTCAGTACTTC. Amino acid sequence: CSVEVGQGDIQYF.

The chain has TRBV3-1 and TRBJ2-7; D may correspond to TRBD1 or TRBD2 (5 bases each). V shed 1 base and J shed 2 bases, with 9 bases lying between them. CDR3 length: 14 amino acids. Germline loops: CDR1 LGHDT, CDR2 YNNKEL (reference sequence). CDR3 nucleotides: TGTGCCAGCAGCCAAGGTGGGACGGCCTACGAGCAGTACTTC. Protein product: CASSQGGTAYEQYF.

Only a few counts were recorded for this clonotype. The chain is built from TRBV20-1 and TRBJ2-3, with 7 bases matching TRBD2. After removal of 5 bases from V and 9 bases from J, the junction contained 17 bases not matched to a gene. This CDR3 contains 15 residues. The germline V gene has CDR1 DFQATT and CDR2 SNEGSKA (reference sequence). The CDR3 here is CSAPRGSGASGTQYF. In DNA, the CDR3 is TGCAGTGCTCCCCGTGGAAGCGGGGCCTCTGGGACGCAGTATTTT.

This clonotype showed up many times. CDR3 coding DNA: TGTGCCAGCAGTTTTCAATTAAGCGGCGGTTCACCCCTCCACTTT. Residues: CASSFQLSGGSPLHF. This sequence joins TRBV12-3 or TRBV12-4 and TRBJ1-6; no firm D call. The ends were cut back, 3 bases at V and 9 bases at J, with 15 bases in the middle. CDR3 length: 15 amino acids.

The CDR3 reads CASSGGQPVDEQYF. The CDR3 DNA reads as TGTGCCAGCAGCGGAGGACAGCCGGTGGACGAGCAGTACTTC. The chain combines TRBV7-2 with TRBJ2-7; possibly TRBD1 for D (6 bases). The germline gives CDR1 SGHTA, CDR2 FQGNSA. The CDR3 contains 14 residues. V shed 5 bases and J shed 5 bases, with 16 bases lying between them. Together with reference TRBV7-2 and TRBJ2-7, the CDR3 gives the full variable domain: GAGVSQSPSNKVTEKGKDVELRCDPISGHTALYWYRQSLGQGLEFLIYFQGNSAPDKSGLPSDRFSAERTGGSVSTLTIQRTQQEDSAVYLCASSGGQPVDEQYFGPGTRLTVT.

This clonotype turned up a few times. This chain links TRBV20-1 with TRBJ2-5, with a tentative D call TRBD2 (6 bases). From germline, CDR1 is DFQATT and CDR2 SNEGSKA (reference sequence). Deletions cut 3 bases from V and 0 bases from J, with 11 bases between. The CDR3 runs 14 residues. The CDR3 region has the DNA TGCAGTGCTAGGGGGAGGCACTACCAAGAGACCCAGTACTTC. This codes for CSARGRHYQETQYF.

The J gene is TRBJ2-3, the V gene TRBV25-1; D is unclear. The CDR3 is made up of 13 amino acids. Per the germline V gene, CDR1 is MGHDK and CDR2 is SYGVNS. V was pared by 8 bases and J by 2 bases, with 11 bases between. The CDR3 bases are TGTGCCAGCCGAGGATCTCTCACAGATACGCAGTATTTT. Translation gives CASRGSLTDTQYF.

The gene calls are TRBV11-2 and TRBJ2-7; TRBD2 aligns across 12 bases. This CDR3 region has 15 residues. Germline V gene data show CDR1 as SGHAT and CDR2 as FQNNGV. V was clipped by 5 bases and J by 3 bases; unmatched bases: 5. The CDR3 loop is CASSLGTSGFYEQYF. The CDR3, as DNA: TGTGCCAGCAGCCTCGGGACTAGCGGGTTCTACGAGCAGTACTTC.

This clonotype was recorded a few times. The DNA for the CDR3 is TGTGCCAGTCTACGTAGCTTACAAGAGACCCAGTACTTC. This encodes CASLRSLQETQYF. The V gene is TRBV28, the J gene TRBJ2-5; no definite D call. The germline V and J ends were trimmed by 9 bases and 2 bases, with 13 bases remaining between them. CDR3 length: 13 residues. The germline V gene has CDR1 MDHEN and CDR2 SYDVKM.

The J gene is TRBJ2-1, the V gene TRBV4-2; 10 nucleotides align to TRBD2. The CDR3 is 17 residues long. J was trimmed by 5 bases and V by 5 bases; bases with no gene match: 12. Germline lookup yields CDR1 LGHNA and CDR2 YNFKEQ. The CDR3 loop is CASSEGRAGGNDNEQFF. The CDR3 DNA reads TGTGCCAGCAGCGAAGGAAGAGCGGGAGGGAATGACAATGAGCAGTTCTTC.

V is TRBV12-3 or TRBV12-4 and J is TRBJ1-2; a weak D match, TRBD1 (6 bases). The CDR3 is made up of 14 amino acids. V was shortened by 5 bases and J by 7 bases, with 17 bases between the two germline ends. This CDR3 reads CASSQSLQGAGYTF. The CDR3 nucleotides are TGTGCCAGCAGTCAATCATTACAGGGTGCTGGCTACACCTTC.

A few counts support this clonotype. The chain is built from TRBV29-1 and TRBJ2-1; D might be TRBD1 (5 bases). Germline CDR1 reads SQVTM; CDR2 reads ANQGSEA. Trimming left V 4 bases short and J 6 bases short, with 13 bases between. This CDR3 spans 13 amino acids. CDR3 nucleotide sequence: TGCAGCGTTGTAAGGGGTCAGCCCAATGAGCAGTTCTTC. Translated, it gives CSVVRGQPNEQFF.

The chain uses TRBV29-1 and TRBJ2-4; TRBD2 aligns across 8 bases. The V gene end was trimmed by 0 bases and the J gene end by 2 bases; junction bases not matched to a gene: 6. CDR3 length: 16 residues. CDR1 and CDR2 from the germline V gene are SQVTM and ANQGSEA. The CDR3 sequence: CSVEDFAGGSKNIQYF. DNA for the CDR3: TGCAGCGTTGAAGATTTTGCGGGGGGATCCAAAAACATTCAGTACTTC.

This sequence joins TRBV20-1 and TRBJ1-2; 7 positions agree with TRBD1. The V gene's germline CDR1 is DFQATT and CDR2 SNEGSKA (reference sequence). The CDR3 covers 17 residues. The junction had 12 bases not matched to a gene; V was cut back by 0 bases and J by 2 bases. The DNA of the CDR3 is TGCAGTGCTAGAGAGACGGTGGGGACAGCCAGAAACTATGGCTACACCTTC. It is translated as CSARETVGTARNYGYTF.

The chain is built from TRBV9 and TRBJ1-2; the D is unclear. CDR1 is SGDLS and CDR2 is YYNGEE in the germline V gene. The CDR3 extends over 14 amino acids. V was clipped by 0 bases and J by 0 bases, with 6 bases between them. CDR3 residues: CASSVGRTNYGYTF. The CDR3 coding sequence is TGTGCCAGCAGCGTAGGGAGGACTAACTATGGCTACACCTTC.

This rearrangement joins TRBV10-2 to TRBJ2-2; D gene ambiguous. V lost 5 bases and J lost 7, with 5 bases in between. Germline CDR1 is WSHSY and CDR2 is SAAADI. There are 11 residues in the CDR3. CDR3 in DNA: TGCGCCAGCAGTCGCGACGGGGAGCTGTTTTTT. It encodes CASSRDGELFF.